This is a list of T cell receptor beta chains from one sample in a study of metastatic and nonmetastatic thyroid tumors. TCRdb re-called clones from the PCR reads using MiXCR. The sample lists 6,000 to 8,500 clones, more than 2.5% occurring once. Specimen: tumor tissue. These receptors were collected from a female donor with papillary thyroid cancer or a benign thyroid nodule (not recorded which). Some clones in this sample may be carry-over from other donors' samples. The CDR3 runs from the conserved cysteine through the conserved F or W. The order of the fields is clone size, J gene, D gene, V gene, CDR3 DNA, CDR3 protein. D genes are given only for firm matches. The size entry gives once, few or many counts, or a class when the clone is expanded.

medium-sized	TRBJ1-1	.	TRBV2	TGTGCCAGCAACGGGGGGTACACTGAAGCTTTCTTT	CASNGGYTEAFF
medium-sized	TRBJ1-2	TRBD1	TRBV5-1	TGCGCCAGCAGCGGGGGGACAGGGGACTATGGCTACACCTTC	CASSGGTGDYGYTF
many	TRBJ2-3	TRBD2	TRBV2	TGTGCCAGCAGCATGACTAGCGGGAGGGTCCCAGATACGCAGTATTTT	CASSMTSGRVPDTQYF
medium-sized	TRBJ2-7	TRBD1	TRBV12-3/TRBV12-4	TGTGCCAGCGCTTCGTATGGGACAGGGTTCTACGAGCAGTACTTC	CASASYGTGFYEQYF
few	TRBJ1-3	.	TRBV28	TGTGACAGCAGGCAAACTGGAAACACCATATATTTT	CDSRQTGNTIYF
many	TRBJ2-7	.	TRBV28	TGTGCCAGCAAGGGTCCCGGTGCCCGCCACGAGCAGTACTTC	CASKGPGARHEQYF
many	TRBJ1-4	TRBD1	TRBV5-4	TGTGCCAGCAGCACTAGACAGGGTTTCAATGAAAAACTGTTTTTT	CASSTRQGFNEKLFF
many	TRBJ2-7	TRBD2	TRBV5-6	TGTGCCAGCAGCGCTAGCGGACTCTCCTACGAGCAGTACTTC	CASSASGLSYEQYF
many	TRBJ2-3	TRBD2	TRBV30	TGTGCCTGGAGTTTGACGGGAGGCCAAGGGGATACGCAGTATTTT	CAWSLTGGQGDTQYF
medium-sized	TRBJ2-6	TRBD2	TRBV7-7	TGTGCCAGCAGCCTAAGGGCTAGCGGGGATGTGGGTGGGGCCAACGTCCTGACTTTC	CASSLRASGDVGGANVLTF
many	TRBJ2-5	TRBD2	TRBV12-3/TRBV12-4	TGTGCCAGCAGTCCCGGGGGGTGGTACCAAGAGACCCAGTACTTC	CASSPGGWYQETQYF
many	TRBJ2-3	TRBD1	TRBV7-8	TGTGCCAGCAGCTCAGGGACAGGCACAGATACGCAGTATTTT	CASSSGTGTDTQYF
medium-sized	TRBJ1-2	TRBD1	TRBV2	TGTGCAACCGGGACAGCAAATGGCTACACCTTC	CATGTANGYTF
many	TRBJ2-7	TRBD2	TRBV7-9	TGTGCCAGCAGCGCGGGACTAGCGGCCGCCTACGAGCAGTACTTC	CASSAGLAAAYEQYF
many	TRBJ2-2	TRBD2	TRBV2	TGTGCCAGCAGTGATTGGGGGGAGGGCACCGGGGAGCTGTTTTTT	CASSDWGEGTGELFF
many	TRBJ2-5	.	TRBV7-9	TGTGCCAGCAGCCGAGCCCCGGGGGAGACCCAGTACTTC	CASSRAPGETQYF